What follows are 8 T cell receptor beta chains derived from one specimen sequenced in a study of T cell changes during pregnancy in multiple sclerosis (dated by TCRdb to between 2018 and 2021). The library was made by the immunoSEQ multiplex PCR assay. The clones in this table, taken by TCRdb from immuneACCESS, are in-frame only. Not every clone is retained; where verified, under half of the shortfall comes from an unresolved V gene, and the cause of the rest is unknown. Here the sample has about 68,000 clones; just over 90% occur a single time. The ten largest clones capture 1.5% of the sample. This specimen consisted of peripheral blood, obtained in the third trimester of pregnancy. The receptor source for this set is a female donor with multiple sclerosis, enrolled in a pregnancy study.

The chain employs TRBV6-1 and TRBJ2-5, with D perhaps TRBD1 (5 bases). Trimming took 8 bases from V and 2 from J, leaving 12 bases between them. CDR3 length: 13 residues. Germline V gene data show CDR1 as MNHNS and CDR2 as SASEGT. The CDR3 nucleotides are TGTGCCAGCCGGAAGGGGTTTCAAGAGACCCAGTACTTC. This codes for CASRKGFQETQYF.

The rearrangement joins TRBV4-3 to TRBJ2-2; 12 positions match TRBD2. The CDR3 extends over 17 amino acids. Germline trimming cut 3 bases from V and 4 bases from J; bases unmatched to any gene: 6. The germline V gene encodes CDR1 LGHNA and CDR2 YSLEER. The CDR3 DNA reads TGCGCCAGCAGCCAGCTAGCGGGGGGGACACCCACCGGGGAGCTGTTTTTT. This gives the protein CASSQLAGGTPTGELFF.

The CDR3 loop reads CASSSKRDRNEKLFF. The DNA of the CDR3 is TGTGCCAGCAGCTCAAAAAGGGACAGGAATGAAAAACTGTTTTTT. The chain links TRBV7-8 to TRBJ1-4, with 8 nucleotides matching TRBD1. After removal of 4 bases from V and 5 bases from J, the junction contained 6 bases not matched to a gene. The CDR3 sequence is 15 residues long. Per germline, CDR1 SGHVS and CDR2 FQNEAQ.

The chain carries TRBV27 and TRBJ1-1; D is unclear. Trimming left V 6 bases short and J 6 bases short, with 14 bases between. Germline CDR1 is MNHEY and CDR2 is SMNVEV (reference sequence). This CDR3 comprises 13 residues. CDR3 loop: CASSFAPGAEAFF. CDR3 DNA sequence: TGTGCCAGCAGCTTCGCTCCGGGAGCTGAAGCTTTCTTT.

V and J are TRBV7-2 and TRBJ2-7; D is perhaps TRBD1 (6 bases). Trimming removed 6 bases from V and 5 bases from J, with 14 bases in between. The CDR3 is 13 residues long. The V gene's germline CDR1 is SGHTA and CDR2 FQGNSA. The CDR3, as DNA: TGTGCCAGCAGGGGCCAGGGGCCAGACGAGCAGTACTTC. It yields the protein CASRGQGPDEQYF.

The chain recombines TRBV2 with TRBJ1-2; 7 bases agree with TRBD1. Unmatched junction bases numbered 1, after V lost 0 bases and J lost 3 bases. This CDR3 has 14 residues. Germline assignment: CDR1 SNHLY and CDR2 FYNNEI. The CDR3 DNA reads as TGTGCCAGCAGTGAAGCGGGGACAGACTATGGCTACACCTTC. Protein product: CASSEAGTDYGYTF.

The V gene is TRBV5-6, the J gene TRBJ1-4; tentative D call: TRBD1 (6 bases). The CDR3 has 15 amino acids. Germline V gene sequence: CDR1 SGHDT, CDR2 YYEEEE. The V end lost 4 bases, the J end lost 4 bases, and 14 bases lay between the germline ends. The CDR3 DNA is TGTGCCAGCAGCATGGGGGGACACGATAATGAAAAACTGTTTTTT. Translation gives CASSMGGHDNEKLFF.

The chain couples TRBV13 to TRBJ2-7, with a weak D call TRBD2 (6 bases). V gave up 10 bases and J gave up 2 bases, with 18 bases separating them. Germline CDR1 and CDR2: PRHDT and FYEKMQ (reference sequence). CDR3 size: 14 residues. The CDR3 coding sequence is TGTGCCACCACGCCGGGACTGGCCCCCTACGAGCAGTACTTC. Translated, it gives CATTPGLAPYEQYF.